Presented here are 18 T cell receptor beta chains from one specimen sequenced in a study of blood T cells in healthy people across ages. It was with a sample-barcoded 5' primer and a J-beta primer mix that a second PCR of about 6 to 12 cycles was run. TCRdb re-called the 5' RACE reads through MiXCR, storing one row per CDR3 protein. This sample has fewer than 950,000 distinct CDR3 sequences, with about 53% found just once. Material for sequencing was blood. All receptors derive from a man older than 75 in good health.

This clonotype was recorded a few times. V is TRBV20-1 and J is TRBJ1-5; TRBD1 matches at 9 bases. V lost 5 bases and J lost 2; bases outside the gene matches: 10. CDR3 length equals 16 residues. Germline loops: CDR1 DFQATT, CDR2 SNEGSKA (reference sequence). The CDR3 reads CSAPTGGGVGNQPQHF. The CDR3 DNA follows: TGCAGTGCTCCGACAGGGGGGGGTGTGGGCAATCAGCCCCAGCATTTT.

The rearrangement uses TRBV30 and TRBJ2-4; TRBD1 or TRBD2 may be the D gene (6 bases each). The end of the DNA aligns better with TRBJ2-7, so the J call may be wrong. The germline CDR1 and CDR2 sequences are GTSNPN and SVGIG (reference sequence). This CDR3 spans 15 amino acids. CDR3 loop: CAWRKGGFSLSEQYF. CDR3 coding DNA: TGTGCCTGGCGGAAGGGGGGCTTCTCCCTCTCCGAGCAGTACTTC.

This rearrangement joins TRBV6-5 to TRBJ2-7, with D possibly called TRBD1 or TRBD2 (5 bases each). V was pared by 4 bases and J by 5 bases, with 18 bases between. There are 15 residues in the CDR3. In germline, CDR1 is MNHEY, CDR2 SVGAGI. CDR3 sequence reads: CASSSSAGTTHEQYF. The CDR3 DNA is TGTGCCAGCAGTTCCTCCGCCGGGACGACCCACGAGCAGTACTTC.

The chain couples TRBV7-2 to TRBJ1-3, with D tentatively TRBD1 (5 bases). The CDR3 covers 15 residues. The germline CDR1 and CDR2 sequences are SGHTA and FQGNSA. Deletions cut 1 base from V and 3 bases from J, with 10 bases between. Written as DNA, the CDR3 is TGTGCCAGCAGCTTAGACAGGCAGGGTGGAAACACCATATATTTT. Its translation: CASSLDRQGGNTIYF. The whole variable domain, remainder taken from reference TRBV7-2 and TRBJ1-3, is GAGVSQSPSNKVTEKGKDVELRCDPISGHTALYWYRQSLGQGLEFLIYFQGNSAPDKSGLPSDRFSAERTGGSVSTLTIQRTQQEDSAVYLCASSLDRQGGNTIYFGEGSWLTVV.

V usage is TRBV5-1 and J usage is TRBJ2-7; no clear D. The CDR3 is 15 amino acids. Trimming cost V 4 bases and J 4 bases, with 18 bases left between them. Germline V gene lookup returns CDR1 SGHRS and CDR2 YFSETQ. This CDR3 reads CASSPEPGLMYEQYF. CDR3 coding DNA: TGCGCCAGCAGCCCCGAACCGGGTTTAATGTACGAGCAGTACTTC.

The CDR3 DNA sequence: TGTGCCAGCAGCGTAAATGCGGGACTAGCCAAAAACATTCAGTACTTC. This translates into CASSVNAGLAKNIQYF. The genes are TRBV9 and TRBJ2-4; D is possibly TRBD2 (6 bases). V was pared by 1 base and J by 0 bases, with 11 bases between. Germline V gene sequence: CDR1 SGDLS, CDR2 YYNGEE. The CDR3 runs 16 residues.

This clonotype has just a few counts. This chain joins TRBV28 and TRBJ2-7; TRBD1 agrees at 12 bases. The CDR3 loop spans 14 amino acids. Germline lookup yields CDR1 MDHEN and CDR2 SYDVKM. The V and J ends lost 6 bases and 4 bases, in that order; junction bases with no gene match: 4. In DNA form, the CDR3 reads TGTGCCAGCAGAGGGACAGGGGGCAGGTACGAGCAGTACTTC. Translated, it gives CASRGTGGRYEQYF.

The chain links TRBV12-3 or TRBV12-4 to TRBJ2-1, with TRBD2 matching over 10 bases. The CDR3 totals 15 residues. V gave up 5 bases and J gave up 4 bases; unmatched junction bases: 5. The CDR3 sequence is CASSRTSGFYNEQFF. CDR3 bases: TGTGCCAGCAGTCGGACTAGCGGCTTTTACAATGAGCAGTTCTTC.

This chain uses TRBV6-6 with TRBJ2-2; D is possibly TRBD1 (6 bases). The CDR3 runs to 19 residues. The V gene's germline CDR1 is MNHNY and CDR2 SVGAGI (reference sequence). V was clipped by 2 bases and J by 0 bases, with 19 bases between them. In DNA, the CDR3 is TGTGCCAGCAGTTACCCCGATTCTGTGACAGGAGCGAACACCGGGGAGCTGTTTTTT. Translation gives CASSYPDSVTGANTGELFF.

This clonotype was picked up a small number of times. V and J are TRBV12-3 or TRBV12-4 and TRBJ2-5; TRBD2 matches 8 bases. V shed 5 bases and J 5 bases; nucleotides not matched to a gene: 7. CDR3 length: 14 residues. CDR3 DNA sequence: TGTGCCAGCAGTGGCGGGACTAGGATTGAGACCCAGTACTTC. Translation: CASSGGTRIETQYF.

CDR3 sequence (DNA): TGTGCCAGCAGCCCCGGGACTAGCGGGAATCGAGAGACCCAGTACTTC. Protein: CASSPGTSGNRETQYF. The chain links TRBV7-3 to TRBJ2-5; TRBD2 aligns across 13 bases. V was clipped by 5 bases and J by 4 bases; unmatched bases: 7. The CDR3 is 16 amino acids. The germline gives CDR1 SGHTA, CDR2 FQGTGA.

DNA of the CDR3: TGCAGCGTTAGGGAGGGCGTTCAGCCCCAGCATTTT. This codes for CSVREGVQPQHF. V usage is TRBV29-1 and J usage is TRBJ1-5, with no clear D. The CDR3 is 12 amino acids. Looked up from germline, CDR1 is SQVTM and CDR2 is ANQGSEA. V was clipped by 5 bases and J by 6 bases, with 11 bases between them. Combining the CDR3 with reference TRBV29-1 and TRBJ1-5 gives the whole variable domain SAVISQKPSRDICQRGTSLTIQCQVDSQVTMMFWYRQQPGQSLTLIATANQGSEATYESGFVIDKFPISRPNLTFSTLTVSNMSPEDSSIYLCSVREGVQPQHFGDGTRLSIL.

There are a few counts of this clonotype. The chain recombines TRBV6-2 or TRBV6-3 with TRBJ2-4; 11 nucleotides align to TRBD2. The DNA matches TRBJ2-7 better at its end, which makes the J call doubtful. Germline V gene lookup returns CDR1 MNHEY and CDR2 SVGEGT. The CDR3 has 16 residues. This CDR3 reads CASSYSSGRAAYEQYF. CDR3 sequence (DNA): TGTGCCAGCAGTTACTCTAGCGGGAGGGCCGCCTACGAGCAGTACTTC.

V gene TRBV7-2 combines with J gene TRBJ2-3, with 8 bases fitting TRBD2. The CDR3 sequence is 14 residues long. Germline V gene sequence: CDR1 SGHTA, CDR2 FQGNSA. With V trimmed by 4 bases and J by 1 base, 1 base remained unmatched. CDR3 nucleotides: TGTGCCAGCAGCTCGACTAGCGGCACAGATACGCAGTATTTT. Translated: CASSSTSGTDTQYF.

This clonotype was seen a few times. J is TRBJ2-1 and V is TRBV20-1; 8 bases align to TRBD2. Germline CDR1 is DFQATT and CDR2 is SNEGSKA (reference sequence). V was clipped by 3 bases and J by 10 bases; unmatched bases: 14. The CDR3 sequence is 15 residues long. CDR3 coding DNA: TGCAGTGCTAGTGACCCGAGCGGGGGTATTACGGAGCAGTTCTTC. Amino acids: CSASDPSGGITEQFF.

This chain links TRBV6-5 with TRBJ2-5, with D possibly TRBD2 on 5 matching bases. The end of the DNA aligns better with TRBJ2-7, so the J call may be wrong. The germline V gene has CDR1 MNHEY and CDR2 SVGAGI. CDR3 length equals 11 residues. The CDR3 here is CACGQLNEQYF. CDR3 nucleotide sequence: TGTGCCTGCGGGCAGTTAAACGAGCAGTACTTC.

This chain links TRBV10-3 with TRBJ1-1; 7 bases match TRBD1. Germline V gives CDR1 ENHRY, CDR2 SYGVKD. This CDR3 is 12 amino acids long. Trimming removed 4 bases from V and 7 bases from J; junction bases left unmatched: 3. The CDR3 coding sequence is TGTGCCATCAGTGCAGGGGGAGGTGAAGCTTTCTTT. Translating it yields CAISAGGGEAFF.

The CDR3 loop is CASSLFHGGQALYGYTF. The CDR3 DNA reads TGTGCCAGCAGTTTATTCCACGGGGGACAGGCATTATATGGCTACACCTTC. The chain couples TRBV28 to TRBJ1-2; 8 positions agree with TRBD1. CDR3 length equals 17 residues. Germline CDR1 reads MDHEN; CDR2 reads SYDVKM. V trimming: 1 base; J trimming: 5 bases; junction bases outside the gene matches: 12.